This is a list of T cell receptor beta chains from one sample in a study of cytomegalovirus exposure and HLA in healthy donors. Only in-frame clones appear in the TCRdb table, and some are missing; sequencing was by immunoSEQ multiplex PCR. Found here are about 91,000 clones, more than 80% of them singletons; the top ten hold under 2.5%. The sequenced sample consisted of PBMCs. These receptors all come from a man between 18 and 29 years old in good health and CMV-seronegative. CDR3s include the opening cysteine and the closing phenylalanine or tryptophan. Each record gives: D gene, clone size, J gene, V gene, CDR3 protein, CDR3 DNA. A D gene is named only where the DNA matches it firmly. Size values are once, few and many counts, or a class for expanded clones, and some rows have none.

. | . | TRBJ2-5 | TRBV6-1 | CASSEIYREETQYF | TGTGCCAGCAGTGAGATCTACCGTGAAGAGACCCAGTACTTC
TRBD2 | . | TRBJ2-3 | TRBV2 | CASTPDGTSIDTQYF | TGTGCCAGCACCCCTGACGGGACTAGCATAGATACGCAGTATTTT
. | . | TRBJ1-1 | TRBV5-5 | CASSLKPGNTEAFF | TGTGCCAGCAGCTTGAAACCCGGGAACACTGAAGCTTTCTTT
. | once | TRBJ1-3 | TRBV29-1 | CSARGGSGNTIYF | TGCAGCGCCCGGGGAGGTTCTGGAAACACCATATATTTT
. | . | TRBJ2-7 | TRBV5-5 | CASSLASGLYEQYF | TGTGCCAGCAGCTTGGCATCTGGACTTTACGAGCAGTACTTC
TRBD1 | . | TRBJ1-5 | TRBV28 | CASQRADRGQHF | TGTGCCAGCCAAAGGGCCGACAGGGGCCAGCATTTT
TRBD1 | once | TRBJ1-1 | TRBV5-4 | CASSGGQGPEAFF | TGTGCCAGCAGCGGCGGACAGGGGCCTGAAGCTTTCTTT
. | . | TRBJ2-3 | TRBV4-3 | CASSPKPGWATDTQYF | TGCGCCAGCAGCCCAAAGCCAGGTTGGGCGACAGATACGCAGTATTTT
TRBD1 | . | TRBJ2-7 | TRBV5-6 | CASSRGQSYEQYF | TGTGCCAGCAGCCGGGGACAGTCCTACGAGCAGTACTTC
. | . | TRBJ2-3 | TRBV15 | CATSRDIDTQYF | TGTGCCACCAGCAGAGATATCGATACGCAGTATTTT
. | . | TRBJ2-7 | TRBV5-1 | CASSLRDFYEQYF | TGCGCCAGCAGCTTGAGGGACTTCTACGAGCAGTACTTC
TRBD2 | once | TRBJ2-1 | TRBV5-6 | CASSFGLAGGINEQFF | TGTGCCAGCAGCTTCGGGCTAGCGGGAGGAATCAATGAGCAGTTCTTC
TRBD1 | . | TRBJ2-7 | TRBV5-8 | CASSLDRDRDYEQYF | TGTGCCAGCAGCTTGGACCGGGACAGGGACTACGAGCAGTACTTC
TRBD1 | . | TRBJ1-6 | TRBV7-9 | CASSATGVNSPLHF | TGTGCCAGCAGCGCAACAGGGGTCAATTCACCCCTCCACTTT
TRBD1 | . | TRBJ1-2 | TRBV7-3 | CASSQGAAYGYTF | TGTGCCAGCAGCCAGGGGGCTGCCTATGGCTACACCTTC
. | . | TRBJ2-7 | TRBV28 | CASSLSSTGSYEQYF | TGTGCCAGCAGTTTATCCTCGACAGGATCCTACGAGCAGTACTTC
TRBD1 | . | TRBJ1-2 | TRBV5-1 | CASSLSQGAYGYTF | TGCGCCAGCAGCTTGTCCCAGGGGGCGTATGGCTACACCTTC
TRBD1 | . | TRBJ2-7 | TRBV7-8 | CASSRTTGGKNFYEQYF | TGTGCCAGCAGCCGAACGACAGGGGGCAAGAACTTCTACGAGCAGTACTTC
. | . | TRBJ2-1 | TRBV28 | CASSWGVGLDEQFF | TGTGCCAGCAGTTGGGGGGTAGGTCTCGATGAGCAGTTCTTC
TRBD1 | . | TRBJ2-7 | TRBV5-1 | CASSLAQGAGEQYF | TGCGCCAGCAGCTTGGCGCAGGGGGCCGGGGAGCAGTACTTC
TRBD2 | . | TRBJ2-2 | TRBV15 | CATSTSGNTGELFF | TGTGCCACCTCTACTAGCGGAAACACCGGGGAGCTGTTTTTT
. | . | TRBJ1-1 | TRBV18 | CASSGGMNTEAFF | TGTGCCAGTTCAGGAGGGATGAACACTGAAGCTTTCTTT
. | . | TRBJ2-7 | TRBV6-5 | CATGTSLSSYEQYF | TGTGCCACGGGCACTAGCCTGAGCTCCTACGAGCAGTACTTC
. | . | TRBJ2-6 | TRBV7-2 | CASSFSRRPSGANVLTF | TGTGCCAGCAGCTTTAGTAGGAGACCCTCTGGGGCCAACGTCCTGACTTTC
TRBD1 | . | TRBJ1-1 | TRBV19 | CASSGRQGLVTEAFF | TGTGCCAGTAGTGGTAGACAGGGTCTAGTCACTGAAGCTTTCTTT
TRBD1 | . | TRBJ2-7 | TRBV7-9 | CSSSRQGTYEQYF | TGTTCCAGCAGTCGACAGGGAACCTACGAGCAGTACTTC
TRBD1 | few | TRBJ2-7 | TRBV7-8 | CASSLVRTGSNPRYEQYF | TGTGCCAGCAGCTTAGTTCGGACAGGGTCAAACCCTCGCTACGAGCAGTACTTC
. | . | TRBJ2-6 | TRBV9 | CASSVDPRQLKSSGANVLTF | TGTGCCAGCAGCGTAGACCCCCGACAGTTAAAAAGCTCTGGGGCCAACGTCCTGACTTTC
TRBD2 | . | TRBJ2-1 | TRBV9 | CASSDRGRADNEQFF | TGTGCCAGCAGCGATCGCGGGAGGGCTGACAATGAGCAGTTCTTC
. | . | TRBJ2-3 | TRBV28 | CASQLDTQYF | TGTGCAAGCCAATTAGATACGCAGTATTTT
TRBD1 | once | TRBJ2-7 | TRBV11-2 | CASSLTGTGTNEQYF | TGTGCCAGCAGCCTAACCGGGACAGGGACCAACGAGCAGTACTTC
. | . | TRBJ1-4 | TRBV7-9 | CASSLSRSNEKLFF | TGTGCCAGCAGCTTATCGCGTTCTAATGAAAAACTGTTTTTT
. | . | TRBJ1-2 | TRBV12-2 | CARTGGYTF | TGTGCAAGGACGGGTGGCTACACCTTC